These 23 T cell receptor beta chains came from one sample sequenced in a study of somatic mutations in cytotoxic T cells in rheumatoid arthritis. Assay used: immunoSEQ multiplex PCR; TCRdb lists only in-frame clones, some missing. This sample carries approximately 13,000 clones, about 68% of them seen once, and the ten largest clones take 8.5% to 10%. The sample consisted of CD8+ T cells sorted from blood. The receptors here all came from a man between 70 and 80 years old in good health.

This chain connects TRBV30 to TRBJ1-2, with D tentatively TRBD1 (6 bases). Trimming took off 0 bases at V and 4 bases at J, with 12 bases between the two ends. The CDR3 has 14 residues. The germline CDR1 and CDR2 sequences are GTSNPN and SVGIG (reference sequence). The CDR3 loop is CAWSVYREGYGYTF. The CDR3 nucleotides are TGTGCCTGGAGTGTATACAGGGAAGGCTATGGCTACACCTTC.

The chain recombines TRBV4-1 with TRBJ2-1; 10 nucleotides match TRBD2. Per germline, CDR1 MGHRA and CDR2 YSYEKL. V lost 8 bases to trimming and J lost 8 bases; unmatched junction nucleotides: 9. The CDR3 has 14 amino acids. Here the CDR3 DNA reads TGCGCCAGCGCCCCCGCTAGCGGGAGTTATGAGCAGTTCTTC. Translated: CASAPASGSYEQFF.

The J gene is TRBJ2-6, the V gene TRBV15, with a possible D match to TRBD2 (6 bases). V shed 0 bases and J shed 4 bases, with 10 bases lying between them. The germline CDR1 and CDR2 sequences are LNHNV and YYDKDF (reference sequence). The CDR3 is 16 residues long. CDR3 nucleotide sequence: TGTGCCACCAGCAGAGATCAGGGACTCGGGGCCAACGTCCTGACTTTC. This gives the protein CATSRDQGLGANVLTF.

V is TRBV28 and J is TRBJ2-3; the D is unclear. V lost 6 bases, J lost 3 bases, and 16 bases lay in between. Germline CDR1 reads MDHEN; CDR2 reads SYDVKM. The CDR3 spans 15 residues. This CDR3 is CASRIHTLGTDTQYF. The CDR3 DNA reads TGTGCCAGCAGGATCCACACGTTGGGGACAGATACGCAGTATTTT. The variable domain in full, completed from reference TRBV28 and TRBJ2-3, reads DVKVTQSSRYLVKRTGEKVFLECVQDMDHENMFWYRQDPGLGLRLIYFSYDVKMKEKGDIPEGYSVSREKKERFSLILESASTNQTSMYLCASRIHTLGTDTQYFGPGTRLTVL.

This clone is judged medium-sized. This chain links TRBV28 with TRBJ2-7, with D maybe TRBD1 (6 bases). This CDR3 contains 11 residues. CDR1 and CDR2 from the germline V gene are MDHEN and SYDVKM. V was clipped by 8 bases and J by 3 bases, with 8 bases between them. CDR3 coding DNA: TGTGCCAGCTCGGACAGCTACGAGCAGTACTTC. Translated: CASSDSYEQYF.

This sequence joins TRBV29-1 and TRBJ2-1, with 7 bases fitting TRBD1. V was pared by 4 bases and J by 4 bases, with 7 bases of the junction left unmatched. Germline-derived CDR1 and CDR2 are SQVTM and ANQGSEA. The CDR3 runs 14 residues. This chain's CDR3 is CSVGGTDPYNEQFF. Here the CDR3 DNA reads TGCAGCGTTGGAGGGACAGATCCATACAATGAGCAGTTCTTC.

This clone was detected only a few times. V and J are TRBV5-6 and TRBJ2-7, with D hard to call. Trimming removed 4 bases at V and 0 bases at J, with 8 bases between. The CDR3 is 13 amino acids. CDR1 and CDR2 from the germline V gene are SGHDT and YYEEEE. The CDR3 DNA sequence: TGTGCCAGCAGCCATAGCAGCTCCTACGAGCAGTACTTC. Translating it yields CASSHSSSYEQYF.

This chain uses TRBV9 with TRBJ2-1; D call uncertain. This CDR3 comprises 13 residues. CDR1 SGDLS and CDR2 YYNGEE come from the germline V gene. Trimming stripped 1 base from V and 5 bases from J, with 7 bases between. The CDR3 nucleotides are TGTGCCAGCAGCGTAAGTCAGCACAATGAGCAGTTCTTC. It codes for CASSVSQHNEQFF.

The V gene is TRBV4-1, the J gene TRBJ1-4; 8 bases fit TRBD1. This CDR3 is 15 amino acids long. V shed 4 bases, J shed 1 base, and the junction held 2 bases outside the gene matches. Germline V lookup: CDR1 MGHRA, CDR2 YSYEKL. The CDR3 sequence: CASSLTGGTNEKLFF. CDR3 DNA sequence: TGCGCCAGCAGCCTCACAGGGGGAACTAATGAAAAACTGTTTTTT.

This clone was recorded only once. DNA for the CDR3: TGTGCCAGCAGTCCACGGGGACAGACTTTTTATGGCTACACCTTC. Protein product: CASSPRGQTFYGYTF. The V and J genes are TRBV27 and TRBJ1-2; 7 bases are a match to TRBD1. This CDR3 contains 15 residues. Germline CDR1 MNHEY, CDR2 SMNVEV (reference sequence). Trimming removed 5 bases from V and 5 bases from J; junction bases left unmatched: 11.

The CDR3 loop reads CASSPRAAANEKLFF. As DNA, the CDR3 is TGTGCCAGTAGTCCCCGGGCAGCGGCTAATGAAAAACTGTTTTTT. This sequence joins TRBV19 and TRBJ1-4; the D is unclear. Germline V gene data show CDR1 as LNHDA and CDR2 as SQIVND (reference sequence). Trimming left V 5 bases short and J 3 bases short, with 13 bases between. CDR3 length equals 15 residues.

The CDR3 is CASSQDRTTVLNQPQHF. CDR3 sequence (DNA): TGCGCCAGCAGCCAAGATCGGACAACCGTATTAAATCAGCCCCAGCATTTT. This chain links TRBV4-1 with TRBJ1-5; a possible D gene is TRBD1 (5 bases). V lost 0 bases and J lost 4, with 16 bases in between. The CDR3 totals 17 residues. Germline loops: CDR1 MGHRA, CDR2 YSYEKL.

This clone was seen only once. The chain combines TRBV6-5 with TRBJ2-7, with 7 nucleotides matching TRBD1. Germline V gene data show CDR1 as MNHEY and CDR2 as SVGAGI. CDR3 length: 15 residues. The J segment lost 1 base and the V segment lost 8 bases, leaving 11 bases of the junction unmatched. CDR3 coding DNA: TGTGCCAGCGGGGACCCGGGACAGAGATCCTACGAGCAGTACTTC. Its protein is CASGDPGQRSYEQYF.

This clone was found once. In DNA, the CDR3 is TGTGCCAGCAGCCAAGGGGTGGGCTACGAGCAGTACTTC. Translated: CASSQGVGYEQYF. The chain employs TRBV14 and TRBJ2-7, with unresolved D. The CDR3 loop spans 13 amino acids. V lost 1 base and J lost 3, with 7 bases in between. Per germline, CDR1 SGHDN and CDR2 FVKESK.

The genes are TRBV7-6 and TRBJ2-2, with 11 bases that match TRBD1. The CDR3 has 15 amino acids. The trim removed 5 bases at V and 6 bases at J, leaving 5 bases unmatched. The V gene's germline CDR1 is SGHVS and CDR2 FNYEAQ. CDR3 DNA sequence: TGTGCCAGCAGCCGGACAGGGGGCAGATCCGGGGAGCTGTTTTTT. This codes for CASSRTGGRSGELFF.

The chain is built from TRBV2 and TRBJ2-2; no clear D. V lost 7 bases, J lost 1 base, and 13 bases lay in between. The germline gives CDR1 SNHLY, CDR2 FYNNEI. The CDR3 is made up of 15 amino acids. The CDR3 reads CASTHRTENTGELFF. The CDR3 DNA sequence: TGTGCCAGCACACATAGGACGGAGAACACCGGGGAGCTGTTTTTT.

The rearrangement links TRBV27 to TRBJ2-3, with D unclear. Trimming removed 0 bases from V and 8 bases from J, with 3 bases in between. Per germline, CDR1 MNHEY and CDR2 SMNVEV (reference sequence). The CDR3 contains 11 residues. The CDR3 loop reads CASSLSGTQYF. For the CDR3, the DNA is TGTGCCAGCAGTTTATCGGGTACGCAGTATTTT.

The V and J genes are TRBV6-5 and TRBJ2-2; D may be TRBD1 or TRBD2 (6 bases each). Deletions cut 5 bases from V and 4 bases from J, with 17 bases between. The length of the CDR3 is 16 residues. Germline CDR1 and CDR2: MNHEY and SVGAGI. The CDR3 DNA is TGTGCCAGCAGTAACTACAGGGACTCGGTCACCGGGGAGCTGTTTTTT. It is translated as CASSNYRDSVTGELFF.

The rearrangement uses TRBV11-3 and TRBJ1-1; no firm D call. CDR3 size: 14 residues. V was cut by 0 bases and J by 0 bases, with 5 bases left in between. The germline V gene encodes CDR1 SGHNT and CDR2 YENEEA. The CDR3 loop is CASSLEGLNTEAFF. CDR3 DNA: TGTGCCAGCAGCTTAGAGGGCCTGAACACTGAAGCTTTCTTT.

V and J are TRBV6-1 and TRBJ2-7; 9 nucleotides match TRBD1. The CDR3 sequence is 14 residues long. After removal of 4 bases from V and 4 bases from J, the junction contained 5 bases not matched to a gene. In germline, CDR1 is MNHNS, CDR2 SASEGT. The chain's CDR3 is CASSGLGTGYEQYF. CDR3 DNA sequence: TGTGCCAGCAGTGGGTTAGGGACAGGGTACGAGCAGTACTTC.

By proportion, this clone is medium-sized. V is TRBV7-2 and J is TRBJ2-7; 9 positions agree with TRBD2. Germline loops: CDR1 SGHTA, CDR2 FQGNSA. The CDR3 runs 15 residues. The V and J ends lost 5 bases and 5 bases, in that order; junction bases with no gene match: 10. This CDR3 is CASSPISGGPHEQYF. For the CDR3, the DNA is TGTGCCAGCAGCCCCATAAGCGGGGGGCCCCACGAGCAGTACTTC.

Only one count was recorded for this clone. Here the CDR3 reads CASSPPDSGSGDYGYTF. The CDR3 DNA reads TGTGCCAGCTCACCCCCGGACTCAGGGTCGGGAGACTATGGCTACACCTTC. The chain has TRBV18 and TRBJ1-2; D perhaps matches TRBD1 (5 bases). The V end lost 3 bases, the J end lost 3 bases, and 20 bases lay between the germline ends. The length of the CDR3 is 17 residues. From germline, CDR1 is KGHSH and CDR2 LQKENI.

CDR3 coding DNA: TGTGCCAGCAGCCCCGGGATCTCCTACGAGCAGTACTTC. Translated, it gives CASSPGISYEQYF. The chain joins TRBV7-9 to TRBJ2-7; the D gene is possibly TRBD2 (5 bases). Germline CDR1 SEHNR, CDR2 FQNEAQ (reference sequence). V lost 5 bases, J lost 0 bases, and 8 bases lay in between. The CDR3 loop spans 13 amino acids. The whole variable domain, remainder taken from reference TRBV7-9 and TRBJ2-7, is DTGVSQNPRHKITKRGQNVTFRCDPISEHNRLYWYRQTLGQGPEFLTYFQNEAQLEKSRLLSDRFSAERPKGSFSTLEIQRTEQGDSAMYLCASSPGISYEQYFGPGTRLTVT.